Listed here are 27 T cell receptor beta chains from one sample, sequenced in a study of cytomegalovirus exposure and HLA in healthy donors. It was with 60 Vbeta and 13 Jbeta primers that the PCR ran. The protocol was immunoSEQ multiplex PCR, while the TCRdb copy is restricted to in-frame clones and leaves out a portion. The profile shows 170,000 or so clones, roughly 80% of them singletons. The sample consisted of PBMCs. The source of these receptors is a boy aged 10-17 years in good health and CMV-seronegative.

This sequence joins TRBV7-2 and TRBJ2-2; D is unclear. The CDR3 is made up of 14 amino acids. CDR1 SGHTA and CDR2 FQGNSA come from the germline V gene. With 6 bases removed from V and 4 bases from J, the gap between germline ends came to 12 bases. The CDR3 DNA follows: TGTGCCAGCAGACCAACCGTGAGCACCGGGGAGCTGTTTTTT. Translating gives CASRPTVSTGELFF.

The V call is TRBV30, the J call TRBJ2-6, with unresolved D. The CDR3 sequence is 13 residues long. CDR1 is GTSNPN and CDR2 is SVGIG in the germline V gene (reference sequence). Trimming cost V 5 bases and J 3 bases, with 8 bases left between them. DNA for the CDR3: TGTGCCTGGGGAGCTGATGGGGCCAACGTCCTGACTTTC. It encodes CAWGADGANVLTF.

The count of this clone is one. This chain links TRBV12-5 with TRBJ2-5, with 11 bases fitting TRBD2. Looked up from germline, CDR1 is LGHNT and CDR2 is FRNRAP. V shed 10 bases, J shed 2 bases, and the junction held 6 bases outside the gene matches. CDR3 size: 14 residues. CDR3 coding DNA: TGTGCTACCGCGGTAGCGGGGGGGCAAGAGACCCAGTACTTC. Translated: CATAVAGGQETQYF. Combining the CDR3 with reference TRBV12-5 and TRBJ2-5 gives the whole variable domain DARVTQTPRHKVTEMGQEVTMRCQPILGHNTVFWYRQTMMQGLELLAYFRNRAPLDDSGMPKDRFSAEMPDATLATLKIQPSEPRDSAVYFCATAVAGGQETQYFGPGTRLLVL.

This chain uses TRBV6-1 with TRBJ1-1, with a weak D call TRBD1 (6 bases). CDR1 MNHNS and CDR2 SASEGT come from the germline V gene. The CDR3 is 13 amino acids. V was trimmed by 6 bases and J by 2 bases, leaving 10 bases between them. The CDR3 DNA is TGTGCCAGCAGGACGGGGGGCAACACTGAAGCTTTCTTT. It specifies CASRTGGNTEAFF.

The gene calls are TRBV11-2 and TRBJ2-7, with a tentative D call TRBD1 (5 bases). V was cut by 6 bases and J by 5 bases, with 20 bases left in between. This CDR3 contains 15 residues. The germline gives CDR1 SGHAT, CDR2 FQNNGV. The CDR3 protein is CASSLLLQGFHEQYF. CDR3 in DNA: TGTGCCAGCAGTTTACTTCTCCAGGGATTCCACGAGCAGTACTTC.

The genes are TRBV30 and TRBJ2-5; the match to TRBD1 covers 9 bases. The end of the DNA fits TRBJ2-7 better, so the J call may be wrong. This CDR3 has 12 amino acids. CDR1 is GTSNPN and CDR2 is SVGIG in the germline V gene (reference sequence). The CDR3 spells CAYRDRDYEQYF. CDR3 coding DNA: TGTGCCTACCGGGACAGGGATTACGAGCAGTACTTC.

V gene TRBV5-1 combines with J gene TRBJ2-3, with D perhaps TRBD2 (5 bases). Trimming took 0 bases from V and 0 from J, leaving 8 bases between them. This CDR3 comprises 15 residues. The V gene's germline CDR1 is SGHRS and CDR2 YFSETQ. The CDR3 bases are TGCGCCAGCAGCTTGGGGCTAGCTAGCACAGATACGCAGTATTTT. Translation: CASSLGLASTDTQYF.

CDR3 loop: CASSQKDRDPYEQYF. In DNA, the CDR3 is TGTGCCAGCAGCCAGAAAGACAGGGATCCCTACGAGCAGTACTTC. The rearrangement links TRBV4-2 to TRBJ2-5; 7 nucleotides agree with TRBD1. The DNA end lines up better with TRBJ2-7; the J call may be wrong. The CDR3 runs to 15 residues. Per the germline V gene, CDR1 is LGHNA and CDR2 is YNFKEQ.

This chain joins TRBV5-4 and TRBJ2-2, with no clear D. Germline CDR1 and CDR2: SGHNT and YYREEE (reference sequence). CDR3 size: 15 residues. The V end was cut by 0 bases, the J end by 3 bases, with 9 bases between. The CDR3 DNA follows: TGTGCCAGCAGCTTGGGGCAGGCCTACACCGGGGAGCTGTTTTTT. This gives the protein CASSLGQAYTGELFF. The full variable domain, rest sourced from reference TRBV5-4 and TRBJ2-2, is ETGVTQSPTHLIKTRGQQVTLRCSSQSGHNTVSWYQQALGQGPQFIFQYYREEENGRGNFPPRFSGLQFPNYSSELNVNALELDDSALYLCASSLGQAYTGELFFGEGSRLTVL.

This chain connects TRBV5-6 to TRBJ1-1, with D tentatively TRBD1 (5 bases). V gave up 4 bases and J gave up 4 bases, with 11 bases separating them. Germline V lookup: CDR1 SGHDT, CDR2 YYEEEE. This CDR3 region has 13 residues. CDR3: CASSAGGSTEAFF. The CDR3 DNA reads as TGTGCCAGCAGCGCTGGGGGGAGCACTGAAGCTTTCTTT.

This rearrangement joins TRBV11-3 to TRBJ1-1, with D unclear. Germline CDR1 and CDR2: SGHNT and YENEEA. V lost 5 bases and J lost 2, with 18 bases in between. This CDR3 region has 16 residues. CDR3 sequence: CASSPRQVSLNTEAFF. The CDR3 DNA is TGTGCCAGCAGCCCCCGGCAGGTCTCCCTCAACACTGAAGCTTTCTTT.

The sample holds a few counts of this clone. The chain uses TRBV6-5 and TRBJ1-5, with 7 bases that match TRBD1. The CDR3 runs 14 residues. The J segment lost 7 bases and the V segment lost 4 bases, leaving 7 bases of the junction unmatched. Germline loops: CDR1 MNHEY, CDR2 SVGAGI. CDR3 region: CASSSYRGGQPQHF. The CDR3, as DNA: TGTGCCAGCAGTTCGTACAGGGGTGGGCAGCCCCAGCATTTT.

CDR3 nucleotides: TGTGCCAGCAGCCAAGCGGGGACTCCCGGGTACAATGAGCAGTTCTTC. It codes for CASSQAGTPGYNEQFF. V gene TRBV4-2 combines with J gene TRBJ2-1, with a tentative D call TRBD2 (6 bases). Between the trimmed V and J ends, which lost 1 base and 4 bases, there was a span of 14 bases. This CDR3 is built from 16 residues. Germline CDR1 reads LGHNA; CDR2 reads YNFKEQ.

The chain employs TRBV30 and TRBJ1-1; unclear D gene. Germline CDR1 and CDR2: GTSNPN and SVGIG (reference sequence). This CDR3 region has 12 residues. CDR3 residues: CARSRLDSEAFF. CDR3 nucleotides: TGTGCAAGGTCCAGACTGGATTCGGAAGCTTTCTTT.

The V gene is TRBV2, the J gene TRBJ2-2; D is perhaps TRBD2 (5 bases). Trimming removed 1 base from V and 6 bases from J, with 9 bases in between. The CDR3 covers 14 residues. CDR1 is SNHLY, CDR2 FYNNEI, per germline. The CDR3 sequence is CASSEDEGPGELFF. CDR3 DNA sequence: TGTGCCAGCAGTGAAGACGAGGGTCCCGGGGAGCTGTTTTTT.

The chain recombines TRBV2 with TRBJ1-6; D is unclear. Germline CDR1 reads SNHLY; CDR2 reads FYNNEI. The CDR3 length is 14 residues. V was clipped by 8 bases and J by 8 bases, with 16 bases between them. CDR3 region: CASGEIVRDSPLHF. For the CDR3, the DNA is TGTGCCAGCGGGGAGATTGTTAGGGATTCACCCCTCCACTTT.

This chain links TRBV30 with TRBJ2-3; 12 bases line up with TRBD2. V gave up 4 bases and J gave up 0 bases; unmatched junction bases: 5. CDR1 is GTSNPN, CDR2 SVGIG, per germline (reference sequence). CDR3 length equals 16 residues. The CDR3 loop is CAWKLAGGQSTDTQYF. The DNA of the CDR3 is TGTGCCTGGAAACTAGCGGGGGGACAGAGCACAGATACGCAGTATTTT.

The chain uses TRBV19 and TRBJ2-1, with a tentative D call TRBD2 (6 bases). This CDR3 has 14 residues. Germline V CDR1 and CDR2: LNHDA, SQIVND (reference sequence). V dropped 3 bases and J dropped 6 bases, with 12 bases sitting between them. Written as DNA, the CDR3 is TGTGCCAGTAGTATGAACGGGGGTGGCAATGAGCAGTTCTTC. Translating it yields CASSMNGGGNEQFF.

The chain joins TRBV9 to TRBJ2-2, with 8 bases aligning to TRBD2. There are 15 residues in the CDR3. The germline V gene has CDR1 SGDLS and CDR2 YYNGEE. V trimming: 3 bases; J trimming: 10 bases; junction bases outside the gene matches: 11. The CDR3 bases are TGTGCCAGCAGCGCTCGGCTAGCGGGCGAAAAGGAGCTGTTTTTT. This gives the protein CASSARLAGEKELFF.

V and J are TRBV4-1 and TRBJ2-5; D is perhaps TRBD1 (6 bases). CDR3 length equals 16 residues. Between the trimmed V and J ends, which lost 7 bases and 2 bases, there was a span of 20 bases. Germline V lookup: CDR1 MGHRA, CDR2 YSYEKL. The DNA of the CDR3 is TGCGCCAGCACCAGCACGGCAGGGGCCAAACAAGAGACCCAGTACTTC. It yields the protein CASTSTAGAKQETQYF.

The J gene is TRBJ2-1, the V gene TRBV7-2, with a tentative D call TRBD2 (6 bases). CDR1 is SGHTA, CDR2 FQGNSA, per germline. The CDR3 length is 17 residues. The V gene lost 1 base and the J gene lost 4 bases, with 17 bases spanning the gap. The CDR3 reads CASSLGQGKGGYNEQFF. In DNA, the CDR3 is TGTGCCAGCAGCTTAGGGCAGGGTAAAGGAGGGTACAATGAGCAGTTCTTC.

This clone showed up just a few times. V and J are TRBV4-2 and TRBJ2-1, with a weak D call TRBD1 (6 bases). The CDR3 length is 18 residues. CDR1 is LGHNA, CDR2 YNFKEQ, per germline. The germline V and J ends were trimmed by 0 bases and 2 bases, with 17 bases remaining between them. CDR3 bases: TGTGCCAGCAGCCAAGATCCGCCCGGGACATTTACCTACAATGAGCAGTTCTTC. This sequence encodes CASSQDPPGTFTYNEQFF.

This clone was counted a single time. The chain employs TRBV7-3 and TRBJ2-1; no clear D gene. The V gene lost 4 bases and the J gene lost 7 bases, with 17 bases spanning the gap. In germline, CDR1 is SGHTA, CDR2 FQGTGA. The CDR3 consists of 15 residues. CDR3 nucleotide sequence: TGTGCCAGCAGCTCCAAACCGTCTAGGATGAATGAGCAGTTCTTC. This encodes CASSSKPSRMNEQFF. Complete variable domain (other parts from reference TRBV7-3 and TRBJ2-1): GAGVSQTPSNKVTEKGKYVELRCDPISGHTALYWYRQSLGQGPEFLIYFQGTGAADDSGLPNDRFFAVRPEGSVSTLKIQRTERGDSAVYLCASSSKPSRMNEQFFGPGTRLTVL.

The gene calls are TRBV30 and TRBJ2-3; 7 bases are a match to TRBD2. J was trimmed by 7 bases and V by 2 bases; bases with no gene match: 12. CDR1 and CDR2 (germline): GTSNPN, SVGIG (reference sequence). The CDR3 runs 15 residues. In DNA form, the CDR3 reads TGTGCCTGGAGTTATGAGGACGGGAGGAGGAATACGCAGTATTTT. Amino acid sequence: CAWSYEDGRRNTQYF.

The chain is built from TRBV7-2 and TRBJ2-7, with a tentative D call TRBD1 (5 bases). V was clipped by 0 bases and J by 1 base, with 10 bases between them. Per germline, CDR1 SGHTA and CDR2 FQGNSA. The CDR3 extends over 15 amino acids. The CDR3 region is CASSLAYRWSYEQYF. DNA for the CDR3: TGTGCCAGCAGCTTAGCTTACAGGTGGTCCTACGAGCAGTACTTC.

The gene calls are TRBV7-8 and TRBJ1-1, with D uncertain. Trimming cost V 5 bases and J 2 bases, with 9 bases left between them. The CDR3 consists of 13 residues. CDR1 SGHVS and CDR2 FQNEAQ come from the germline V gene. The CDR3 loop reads CASSQIENTEAFF. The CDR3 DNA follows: TGTGCCAGCAGCCAAATAGAAAACACTGAAGCTTTCTTT.

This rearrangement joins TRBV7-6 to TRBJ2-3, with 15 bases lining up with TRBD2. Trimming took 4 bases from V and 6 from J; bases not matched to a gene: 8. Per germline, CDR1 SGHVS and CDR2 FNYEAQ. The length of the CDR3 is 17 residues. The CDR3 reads CASSSGLAGGLGDTQYF. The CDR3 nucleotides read TGTGCCAGCAGCTCAGGACTAGCGGGAGGGCTAGGCGATACGCAGTATTTT. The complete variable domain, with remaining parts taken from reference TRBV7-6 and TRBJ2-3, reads GAGVSQSPRYKVTKRGQDVALRCDPISGHVSLYWYRQALGQGPEFLTYFNYEAQQDKSGLPNDRFSAERPEGSISTLTIQRTEQRDSAMYRCASSSGLAGGLGDTQYFGPGTRLTVL.